The 5 T cell receptor beta chains reported below all come from one sample, sequenced in a study of CXCR3 chemokines and chemotherapy response in bladder cancer (dated by TCRdb to 2021 to 2024). Libraries were built with PCR. Sequenced using an Illumina HiSeq 2500. TCRdb itself trimmed the public reads at Q25 with fastp, ran MiXCR and retained productive beta chains. Records with the same CDR3 protein are collapsed into one entry carrying the most frequent genes and DNA. The sample table lists more than 10,000 distinct CDR3 sequences, over 10% of them with a count of one. The ten most abundant clones make up about 24% of the sample. This material was acquired from a patient whose treatment included neoadjuvant chemotherapy. These receptors all stem from a human donor with bladder cancer that did not respond to neoadjuvant chemotherapy.

This clonotype was detected many times. The J gene is TRBJ2-2, the V gene TRBV5-5; D not certain. The germline gives CDR1 SGHKS, CDR2 YYEKEE (reference sequence). This CDR3 has 16 residues. The V end was cut by 4 bases, the J end by 0 bases, with 13 bases between. The CDR3 region is CASSLTDSTNTGELFF. CDR3 sequence (DNA): TGTGCCAGCAGCCTGACCGACTCTACGAACACCGGGGAGCTGTTTTTT.

This clonotype was observed many times. The chain employs TRBV6-2 or TRBV6-3 and TRBJ1-1; 7 bases line up with TRBD1. The trim removed 7 bases at V and 4 bases at J, leaving 6 bases unmatched. Germline-derived CDR1 and CDR2 are MNHEY and SVGEGT. CDR3 size: 13 residues. CDR3 DNA: TGTGCCAGCACAACAGGGGCGGGCACTGAAGCTTTCTTT. Protein sequence: CASTTGAGTEAFF.

There are many counts of this clonotype. The V call is TRBV27, the J call TRBJ1-2; D possibly corresponds to TRBD1 (5 bases). Trimming took off 11 bases at V and 5 bases at J, with 18 bases between the two ends. The germline gives CDR1 MNHEY, CDR2 SMNVEV (reference sequence). The CDR3 has 13 residues. The CDR3 nucleotides read TGTGCCGCGGGACTCTTGGGGGGTTATGGCTACACCTTC. Translated: CAAGLLGGYGYTF.

At least ten counts were recorded for this clonotype. The chain combines TRBV19 with TRBJ2-4; TRBD1 matches at 10 bases. Trimming removed 8 bases from V and 2 bases from J; junction bases left unmatched: 3. Germline V gene data show CDR1 as LNHDA and CDR2 as SQIVND (reference sequence). The CDR3 consists of 14 residues. The CDR3 region has the DNA TGTGCCAGTGGGACAGGGGTTACCAAAAACATTCAGTACTTC. Translated, it gives CASGTGVTKNIQYF.

This clonotype is medium-sized within its sample. The chain employs TRBV6-2 or TRBV6-3 and TRBJ2-3, with 8 bases matching TRBD1. The CDR3 contains 17 residues. After removal of 2 bases from V and 6 bases from J, the junction contained 13 bases not matched to a gene. The germline CDR1 and CDR2 sequences are MNHEY and SVGEGT. The CDR3 loop is CASSYGSRRGRADTQYF. DNA of the CDR3: TGTGCCAGCAGTTACGGCTCACGCAGGGGGCGCGCTGATACGCAGTATTTT.